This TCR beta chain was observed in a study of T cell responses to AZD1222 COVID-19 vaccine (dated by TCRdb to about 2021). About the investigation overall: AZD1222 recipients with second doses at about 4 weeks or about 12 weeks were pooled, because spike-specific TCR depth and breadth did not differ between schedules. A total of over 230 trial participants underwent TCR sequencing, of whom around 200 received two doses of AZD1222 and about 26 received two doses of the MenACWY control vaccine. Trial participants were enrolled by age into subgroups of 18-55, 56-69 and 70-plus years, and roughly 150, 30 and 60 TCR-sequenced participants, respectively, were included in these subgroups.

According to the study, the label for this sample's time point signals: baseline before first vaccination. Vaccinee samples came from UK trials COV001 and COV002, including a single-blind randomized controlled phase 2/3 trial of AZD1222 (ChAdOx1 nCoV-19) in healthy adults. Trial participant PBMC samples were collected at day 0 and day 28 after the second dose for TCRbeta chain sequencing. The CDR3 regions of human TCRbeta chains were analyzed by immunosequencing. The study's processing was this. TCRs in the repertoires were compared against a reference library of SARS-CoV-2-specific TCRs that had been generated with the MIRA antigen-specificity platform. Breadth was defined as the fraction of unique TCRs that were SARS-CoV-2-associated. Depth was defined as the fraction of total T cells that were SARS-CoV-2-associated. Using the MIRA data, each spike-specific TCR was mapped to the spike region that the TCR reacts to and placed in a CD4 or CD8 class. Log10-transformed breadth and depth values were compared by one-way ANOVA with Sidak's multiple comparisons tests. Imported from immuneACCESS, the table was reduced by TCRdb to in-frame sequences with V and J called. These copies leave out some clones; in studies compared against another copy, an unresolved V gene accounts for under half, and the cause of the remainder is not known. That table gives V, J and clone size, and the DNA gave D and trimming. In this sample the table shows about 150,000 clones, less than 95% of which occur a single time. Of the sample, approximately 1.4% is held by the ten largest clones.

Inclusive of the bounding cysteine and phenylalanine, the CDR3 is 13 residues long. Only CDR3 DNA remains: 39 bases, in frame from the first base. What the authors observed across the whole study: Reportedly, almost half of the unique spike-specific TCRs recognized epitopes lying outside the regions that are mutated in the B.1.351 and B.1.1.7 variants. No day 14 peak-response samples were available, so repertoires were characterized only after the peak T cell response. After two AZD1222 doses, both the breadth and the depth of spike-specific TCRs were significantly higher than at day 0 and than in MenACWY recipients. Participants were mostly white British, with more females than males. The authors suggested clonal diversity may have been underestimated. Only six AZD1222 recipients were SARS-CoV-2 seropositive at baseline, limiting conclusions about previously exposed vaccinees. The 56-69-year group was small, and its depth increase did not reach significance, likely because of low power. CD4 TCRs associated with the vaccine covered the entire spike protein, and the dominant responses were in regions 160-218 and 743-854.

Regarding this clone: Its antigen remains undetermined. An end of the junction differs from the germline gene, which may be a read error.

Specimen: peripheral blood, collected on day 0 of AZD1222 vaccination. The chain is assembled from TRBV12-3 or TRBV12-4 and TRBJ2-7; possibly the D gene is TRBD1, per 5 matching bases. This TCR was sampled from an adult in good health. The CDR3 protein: CASSFFRDYGQYF. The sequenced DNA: TGTGCCAGCAGTTTTTTCAGGGATTACGGGCAGTACTTC.